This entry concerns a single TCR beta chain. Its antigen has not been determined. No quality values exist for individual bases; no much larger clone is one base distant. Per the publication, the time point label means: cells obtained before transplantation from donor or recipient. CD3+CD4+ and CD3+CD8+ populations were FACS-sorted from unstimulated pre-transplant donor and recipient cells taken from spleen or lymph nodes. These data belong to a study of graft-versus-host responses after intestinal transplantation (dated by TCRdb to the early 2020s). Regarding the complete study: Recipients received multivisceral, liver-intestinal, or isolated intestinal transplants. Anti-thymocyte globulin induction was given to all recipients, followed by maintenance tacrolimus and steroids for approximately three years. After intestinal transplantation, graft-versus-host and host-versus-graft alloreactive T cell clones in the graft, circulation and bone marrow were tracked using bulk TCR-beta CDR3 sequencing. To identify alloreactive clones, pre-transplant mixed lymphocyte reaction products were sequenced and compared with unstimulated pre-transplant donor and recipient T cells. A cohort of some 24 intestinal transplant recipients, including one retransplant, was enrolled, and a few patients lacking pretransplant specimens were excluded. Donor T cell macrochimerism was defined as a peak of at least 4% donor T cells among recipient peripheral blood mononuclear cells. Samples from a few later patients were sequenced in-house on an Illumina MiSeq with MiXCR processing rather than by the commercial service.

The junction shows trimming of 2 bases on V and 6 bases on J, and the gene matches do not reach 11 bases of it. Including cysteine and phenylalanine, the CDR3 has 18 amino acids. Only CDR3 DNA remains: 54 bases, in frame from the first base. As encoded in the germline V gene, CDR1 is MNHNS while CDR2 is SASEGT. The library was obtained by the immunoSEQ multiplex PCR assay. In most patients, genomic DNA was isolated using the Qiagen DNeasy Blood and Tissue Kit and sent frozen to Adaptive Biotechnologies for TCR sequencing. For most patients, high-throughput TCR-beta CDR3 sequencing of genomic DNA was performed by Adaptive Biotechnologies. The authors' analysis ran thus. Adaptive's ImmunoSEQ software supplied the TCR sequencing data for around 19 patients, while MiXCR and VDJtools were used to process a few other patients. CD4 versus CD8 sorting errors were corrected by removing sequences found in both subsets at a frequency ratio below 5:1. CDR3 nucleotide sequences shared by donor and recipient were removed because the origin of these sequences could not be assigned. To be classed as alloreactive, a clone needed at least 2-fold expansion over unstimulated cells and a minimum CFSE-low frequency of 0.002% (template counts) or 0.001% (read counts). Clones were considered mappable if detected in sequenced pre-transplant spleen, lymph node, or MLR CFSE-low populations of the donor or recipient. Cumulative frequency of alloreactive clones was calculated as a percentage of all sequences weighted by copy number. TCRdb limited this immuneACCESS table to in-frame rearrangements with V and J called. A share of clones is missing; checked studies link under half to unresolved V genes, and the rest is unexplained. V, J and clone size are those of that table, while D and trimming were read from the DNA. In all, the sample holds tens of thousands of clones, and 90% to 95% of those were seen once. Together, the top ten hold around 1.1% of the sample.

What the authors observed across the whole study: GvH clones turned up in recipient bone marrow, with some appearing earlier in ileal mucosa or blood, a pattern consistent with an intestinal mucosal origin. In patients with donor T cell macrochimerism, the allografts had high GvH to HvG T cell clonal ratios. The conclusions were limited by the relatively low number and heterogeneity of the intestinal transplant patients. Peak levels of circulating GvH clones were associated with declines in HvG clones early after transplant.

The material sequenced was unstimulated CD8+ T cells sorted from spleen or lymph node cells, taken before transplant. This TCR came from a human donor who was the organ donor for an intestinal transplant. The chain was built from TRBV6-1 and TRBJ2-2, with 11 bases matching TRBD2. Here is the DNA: TGTGCCAGCAGTGAACAAGTAGCGGGGGGGCTCTTGGCCGGGGAGCTGTTTTTT. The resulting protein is CASSEQVAGGLLAGELFF.